What follows describes a single T cell receptor (beta chain). Its antigen is not known. Multiple sclerosis controls were treatment-naive patients with stable or active relapsing-remitting disease. The sample originates from a study of CD8 T cells in Susac syndrome. The germline CDR1 and CDR2 sequences are SGHDT and YYEEEE. The CDR3 totals 21 residues. V lost 1 base, J lost 0 bases, and 26 bases lay in between. Overall study results and limits: The authors acknowledged that the study's TCR sequencing and HLA analysis involved relatively few individuals.

Random-hexamer reverse transcription was applied to roughly 0.5 to 1 ug RNA. The CDR3 of TCR beta was amplified by immunoSEQ multiplex PCR across 54 Vbeta and 13 Jbeta. Each CDR3 protein is one row after TCRdb ran MiXCR on the immunoSEQ multiplex PCR reads. The sample has 200,000 or so distinct CDR3 sequences, about 90% seen once. V gene TRBV5-6 combines with J gene TRBJ2-1; no reliable D call. The source of this sequence is a human donor with multiple sclerosis. Input material: CD8+ T cells from PBMCs. The CDR3 coding sequence is TGTGCCAGCAGCTTGACGAGATACCGCTCGCTGAGCCCGTCCTCCTACAATGAGCAGTTCTTC. It yields the protein CASSLTRYRSLSPSSYNEQFF.